This TCR beta chain was recorded in a study of blood T cell repertoires in COVID-19. Overall study: T cells, B-cell-depleted T cells, or PBMCs provided the cDNA or gDNA that served as material.

This clone was recorded once. In the original processing: Using reference gene primer amplification, nucleated cell counts were estimated. TCRdb's table, derived via immunoSEQ multiplex PCR, lists solely in-frame clones and lacks some. The V and J calls and clone size are taken from that table; D and trimming were inferred from the DNA. In the table there are about 59,000 clones, around 80% of which are singletons. The TCR was taken from a human donor in a cohort sampled during active COVID-19. Sequencing used peripheral blood.

The CDR3 nucleotides read TGCGCCAGCAGCCCCCGTGGCGGAAACACCGGGGAGCTGTTTTTT. It is translated as CASSPRGGNTGELFF. The chain couples TRBV4-3 to TRBJ2-2; D gene ambiguous. Trimming removed 4 bases at V and 2 bases at J, with 11 bases between. CDR1 is LGHNA and CDR2 is YSLEER in the germline V gene. This CDR3 has 15 residues.